This is a list of T cell receptor beta chains from one sample in a study of T cells in localized non-small cell lung cancer. Data came from immunoSEQ multiplex PCR; TCRdb stores just in-frame clones and leaves some out. Seen here are 65,000 to 95,000 clones, about 78% observed once, and the top ten hold 19%. This sample comprised PBMCs, obtained before any cancer treatment. These receptors were obtained from a man aged 35-69 years with stage II squamous cell lung carcinoma. Each CDR3 is given with its conserved first and last residue. D genes are given only for firm matches. Clone size is given for some rows only: seen once, a few or many times, or a class if the clone is expanded.

TRBJ1-1 NA TRBV12-5 NA CASGLSQGGAFF TGTGCTAGTGGTTTGAGTCAGGGTGGAGCTTTCTTT
TRBJ2-7 TRBD1 TRBV7-9 NA CASSGVGTGKTISYEQYF TGTGCCAGCAGCGGGGTTGGGACAGGGAAAACCATTTCCTACGAGCAGTACTTC
TRBJ1-2 NA TRBV15 few CATGDSSYGYTF TGTGCCACGGGAGACAGTAGCTATGGCTACACCTTC
TRBJ1-1 NA TRBV19 NA CASSMGVDTEAFF TGTGCCAGTAGTATGGGGGTTGACACTGAAGCTTTCTTT
TRBJ2-7 TRBD2 TRBV19 NA CASSATGTRGEQYF TGTGCCAGTAGTGCGACCGGGACTAGAGGCGAGCAGTACTTC
TRBJ2-1 TRBD2 TRBV19 NA CASGWGGGSYNEQFF TGTGCCAGTGGTTGGGGGGGAGGCTCCTACAATGAGCAGTTCTTC
TRBJ2-6 NA TRBV6-5 NA CASTQGGSGANVLTF TGTGCCAGCACCCAAGGGGGCTCTGGGGCCAACGTCCTGACTTTC
TRBJ2-7 TRBD2 TRBV5-5 NA CASSSNSGTSGYEQYF TGTGCCAGCAGCTCTAACTCCGGGACTAGCGGCTACGAGCAGTACTTC
TRBJ2-7 NA TRBV5-1 NA CASSLGGFGSKEQYF TGCGCCAGCAGCCTCGGAGGGTTCGGGTCAAAGGAGCAGTACTTC
TRBJ2-3 TRBD2 TRBV7-9 NA CASSPGGAADTQYF TGTGCCAGCAGCCCGGGGGGGGCGGCAGATACGCAGTATTTT
TRBJ1-2 NA TRBV5-6 NA CASSLGRNYGYTF TGTGCCAGCAGCTTGGGCAGGAACTATGGCTACACCTTC
TRBJ2-5 NA TRBV5-1 NA CASSLGDPGRETQYF TGCGCCAGCAGCTTGGGGGACCCGGGGAGAGAGACCCAGTACTTC
TRBJ2-6 NA TRBV19 few CASIAHRSGANVLTF TGTGCCAGTATAGCGCATCGCTCTGGGGCCAACGTCCTGACTTTC
TRBJ1-3 NA TRBV2 NA CASSAGAPSRNTIYF TGTGCCAGCAGTGCAGGGGCGCCAAGTAGGAACACCATATATTTT
TRBJ2-2 NA TRBV2 NA CASSELVTGTTGELFF TGTGCCAGCAGTGAATTGGTCACAGGGACGACCGGGGAGCTGTTTTTT
TRBJ1-2 NA TRBV29-1 few CSVDGRNYGYTF TGCAGCGTTGACGGAAGGAACTATGGCTACACCTTC
TRBJ2-7 NA TRBV28 once CASSLPGKSYEQYF TGTGCCAGCAGTTTACCAGGGAAAAGCTACGAGCAGTACTTC
TRBJ2-1 NA TRBV5-1 NA CASSLYSPTYNEQFF TGCGCCAGCAGCTTATACAGTCCCACCTACAATGAGCAGTTCTTC
TRBJ1-1 NA TRBV7-2 NA CASSLGGLVPEAFF TGTGCCAGCAGCTTAGGGGGTTTGGTTCCTGAAGCTTTCTTT
TRBJ2-7 NA TRBV18 NA CASSPLRTGSYEQYF TGTGCCAGCTCACCACTCAGGACGGGCTCCTACGAGCAGTACTTC
TRBJ1-2 NA TRBV4-1 NA CASSQDLQGTDYGYTF TGCGCCAGCAGCCAAGATCTGCAGGGTACCGACTATGGCTACACCTTC
TRBJ1-5 NA TRBV27 NA CASSSQGGNQPQHF TGTGCCAGCAGTTCACAGGGTGGCAATCAGCCCCAGCATTTT
TRBJ1-1 TRBD1 TRBV5-1 NA CASSPRTGIFSEAFF TGCGCCAGCAGCCCACGGACAGGAATTTTTTCTGAAGCTTTCTTT
TRBJ1-6 NA TRBV18 NA CASSPQADLNSPLHF TGTGCCAGCTCACCACAGGCAGATCTTAATTCACCCCTCCACTTT
TRBJ1-1 NA TRBV29-1 few CSAWGNEAFF TGCAGCGCATGGGGGAATGAAGCTTTCTTT
TRBJ2-5 TRBD1 TRBV5-4 once CASSSTGAQETQYF TGTGCCAGCAGCTCAACAGGGGCCCAAGAGACCCAGTACTTC
TRBJ2-1 TRBD2 TRBV9 NA CASSVDGGSRSEQFF TGTGCCAGCAGCGTAGATGGCGGGAGCAGGAGTGAGCAGTTCTTC
TRBJ2-6 NA TRBV5-1 NA CASSLKGGMFSGANVLTF TGCGCCAGCAGCTTGAAAGGTGGCATGTTCTCTGGGGCCAACGTCCTGACTTTC
TRBJ1-5 TRBD1 TRBV6-5 NA CASSPTGGEGQPQHF TGTGCCAGCAGTCCTACAGGGGGCGAAGGACAGCCCCAGCATTTT
TRBJ1-2 TRBD1 TRBV14 NA CASSPGTGWGYTF TGTGCCAGCAGCCCCGGGACAGGGTGGGGCTACACCTTC
TRBJ2-5 TRBD2 TRBV5-4 NA CASSLEGLAGAQETQYF TGTGCCAGCAGCTTGGAGGGGCTAGCGGGGGCACAAGAGACCCAGTACTTC
TRBJ2-5 TRBD2 TRBV9 NA CASSPTLAPETQYF TGTGCCAGCAGCCCCACACTAGCGCCAGAGACCCAGTACTTC
TRBJ2-7 TRBD1 TRBV7-9 once CASSPGTGDPYEQYF TGTGCCAGCAGCCCCGGGACAGGGGATCCCTACGAGCAGTACTTC
TRBJ2-2 TRBD1 TRBV5-4 NA CASRSDRIGETGELFF TGTGCCAGCAGGTCGGACAGGATCGGTGAGACCGGGGAGCTGTTTTTT
TRBJ2-5 TRBD2 TRBV7-8 NA CASSLMGLTSPLPQETQYF TGTGCCAGCAGCTTAATGGGACTAACTAGCCCGCTACCCCAAGAGACCCAGTACTTC
TRBJ1-4 TRBD1 TRBV6-5 NA CASSYSSQGADEKLFF TGTGCCAGCAGTTACTCGTCCCAGGGGGCTGATGAAAAACTGTTTTTT
TRBJ1-2 TRBD1 TRBV4-1 NA CASSAPGTGQGYTF TGCGCCAGCAGCGCCCCCGGGACAGGGCAAGGCTACACCTTC
TRBJ2-7 NA TRBV9 NA CASSPGDRSEQYF TGTGCCAGCAGCCCCGGGGACCGAAGCGAGCAGTACTTC
TRBJ1-2 NA TRBV7-9 NA CASSLENRKNYGYTF TGTGCCAGCAGCTTAGAGAACAGGAAAAACTATGGCTACACCTTC
TRBJ1-6 NA TRBV27 NA CASSLGLSYNSPLHF TGTGCCAGCAGCCTGGGCCTCTCCTATAATTCACCCCTCCACTTT
TRBJ1-1 NA TRBV28 NA CASSVGHADTEAFF TGTGCCAGCAGCGTGGGACATGCGGACACTGAAGCTTTCTTT
TRBJ2-6 NA TRBV5-1 NA CASSTQTVSGANVLTF TGCGCCAGCAGCACCCAGACCGTTTCTGGGGCCAACGTCCTGACTTTC
TRBJ2-1 NA TRBV9 few CASSVDQGDEQFF TGTGCCAGCAGCGTAGACCAAGGGGATGAGCAGTTCTTC
TRBJ1-6 NA TRBV28 NA CASRARGLPLHF TGTGCCAGCAGGGCTCGTGGGTTACCCCTCCACTTT
TRBJ1-2 TRBD1 TRBV28 NA CASEARDRTNYGYTF TGTGCCAGCGAAGCCCGGGACAGAACTAACTATGGCTACACCTTC